The next 21 T cell receptor beta chains were all read from a single sample in a study of blood T cell repertoires in COVID-19. Only in-frame clones appear in the TCRdb table, and some are missing; sequencing was by immunoSEQ multiplex PCR. The sample includes around 80,000 clones, over 75% of them seen just once. The sequenced material came from peripheral blood. The receptor set was obtained from an elderly man with acute or convalescent COVID-19.

This clone was counted between two and nine times. V usage is TRBV30 and J usage is TRBJ2-7; 14 bases are shared with TRBD2. The CDR3 consists of 15 residues. The J segment lost 4 bases and the V segment lost 3 bases, leaving 5 bases of the junction unmatched. Germline CDR1 reads GTSNPN; CDR2 reads SVGIG (reference sequence). The CDR3 sequence is CAWSPGLAGGYEQYF. In DNA, the CDR3 is TGTGCCTGGAGCCCAGGACTAGCGGGGGGATACGAGCAGTACTTC.

This clone was counted only a few times. The rearrangement uses TRBV7-9 and TRBJ1-4, with 9 nucleotides matching TRBD1. The CDR3 is made up of 17 amino acids. The germline V gene encodes CDR1 SEHNR and CDR2 FQNEAQ (reference sequence). V shed 5 bases and J 2 bases; nucleotides not matched to a gene: 9. The CDR3 here is CASSPDRGAVTNEKLFF. CDR3 DNA: TGTGCCAGCAGCCCTGACAGGGGGGCTGTCACTAATGAAAAACTGTTTTTT.

The J gene is TRBJ2-7, the V gene TRBV30; TRBD2 agrees at 8 bases. This CDR3 region has 20 residues. The trim removed 3 bases at V and 2 bases at J, leaving 24 bases unmatched. Germline V lookup: CDR1 GTSNPN, CDR2 SVGIG (reference sequence). The CDR3 DNA reads as TGTGCCTGGAGGCCTGGGCCGCTTGGCGGGGGGCCCCTATTAACCTACGAGCAGTACTTC. Encoded protein: CAWRPGPLGGGPLLTYEQYF.

The V call is TRBV5-1, the J call TRBJ1-1; 9 nucleotides align to TRBD1. Germline V CDR1 and CDR2: SGHRS, YFSETQ. Trimming at V came to 3 bases and at J to 0 bases, leaving 6 bases not matched to a gene. The CDR3 is 16 residues long. CDR3 region: CASSSGTGMMNTEAFF. Here the CDR3 DNA reads TGCGCCAGCAGCTCTGGGACAGGGATGATGAACACTGAAGCTTTCTTT.

The V and J genes are TRBV15 and TRBJ1-2; TRBD1 is a possible D gene (6 bases). Looked up from germline, CDR1 is LNHNV and CDR2 is YYDKDF (reference sequence). V lost 0 bases to trimming and J lost 8 bases, with 19 bases between them. The CDR3 is 16 residues long. For the CDR3, the DNA is TGTGCCACCAGCAGAGACCCTTACAGGGATACGGAGGGCTACACCTTC. As protein: CATSRDPYRDTEGYTF.

The chain carries TRBV28 and TRBJ2-5; possibly TRBD1 for D (6 bases). Germline V CDR1 and CDR2: MDHEN, SYDVKM. V gave up 7 bases and J gave up 0 bases, with 12 bases separating them. This CDR3 spans 14 amino acids. The CDR3 region is CASNPRDNQETQYF. In nucleotides, the CDR3 is TGTGCCAGCAACCCCCGGGACAACCAAGAGACCCAGTACTTC. Complete variable domain (other parts from reference TRBV28 and TRBJ2-5): DVKVTQSSRYLVKRTGEKVFLECVQDMDHENMFWYRQDPGLGLRLIYFSYDVKMKEKGDIPEGYSVSREKKERFSLILESASTNQTSMYLCASNPRDNQETQYFGPGTRLLVL.

This clone was seen once. The chain links TRBV7-2 to TRBJ1-5; D unresolved. This CDR3 region has 13 residues. Trimming cost V 4 bases and J 4 bases, with 8 bases left between them. Germline V lookup: CDR1 SGHTA, CDR2 FQGNSA. The CDR3, as DNA: TGTGCCAGCAGCTCCTTAGTGAATCAGCCCCAGCATTTT. Translated: CASSSLVNQPQHF.

This clone has only a few counts. The V and J genes are TRBV12-3 or TRBV12-4 and TRBJ1-2, with D possibly TRBD1 on 6 matching bases. Deletions cut 5 bases from V and 5 bases from J, with 9 bases between. This CDR3 spans 12 amino acids. In DNA, the CDR3 is TGTGCCAGCAGTCGACAGGTTTATGGCTACACCTTC. This gives the protein CASSRQVYGYTF.

The sample holds one count of this clone. This rearrangement joins TRBV9 to TRBJ2-4, with a possible D match to TRBD2 (5 bases). This CDR3 contains 16 residues. V lost 0 bases and J 5 bases, leaving 15 bases between the germline ends. Germline V lookup: CDR1 SGDLS, CDR2 YYNGEE. The chain's CDR3 is CASSVGSLGIENIQYF. DNA of the CDR3: TGTGCCAGCAGCGTAGGGTCACTAGGGATCGAAAACATTCAGTACTTC.

The V and J genes are TRBV6-5 and TRBJ1-1; no clear D gene. Germline CDR1 reads MNHEY; CDR2 reads SVGAGI. With 8 bases removed from V and 7 bases from J, the gap between germline ends came to 11 bases. The CDR3 consists of 11 residues. CDR3 sequence (DNA): TGTGCCAGCCATGACACCCTTGAAGCTTTCTTT. This sequence encodes CASHDTLEAFF.

This clone has at least ten counts. The V and J genes are TRBV29-1 and TRBJ1-2; no firm D call. CDR3 length: 13 amino acids. Germline V CDR1 and CDR2: SQVTM, ANQGSEA. The V end was cut by 0 bases, the J end by 6 bases, with 11 bases between. CDR3 amino acids: CSVEEPGIHGYTF. CDR3 DNA sequence: TGCAGCGTTGAAGAACCGGGGATCCATGGCTACACCTTC. Based on the CDR3 plus reference TRBV29-1 and TRBJ1-2, the full variable domain is SAVISQKPSRDICQRGTSLTIQCQVDSQVTMMFWYRQQPGQSLTLIATANQGSEATYESGFVIDKFPISRPNLTFSTLTVSNMSPEDSSIYLCSVEEPGIHGYTFGSGTRLTVV.

The chain recombines TRBV10-2 with TRBJ1-5; 9 nucleotides align to TRBD1. The CDR3 totals 15 residues. The germline CDR1 and CDR2 sequences are WSHSY and SAAADI. With 6 bases clipped from V and 8 bases from J, the junction kept 11 bases outside the gene matches. DNA for the CDR3: TGCGCCAGCAGCGCAGGACAGGGGATCCGGGAGCCCCAGCATTTT. The encoded protein is CASSAGQGIREPQHF.

The CDR3 loop is CASSGVLGQGRGETQYF. The CDR3 region has the DNA TGTGCCAGCAGCGGGGTTCTGGGACAGGGGAGGGGAGAGACCCAGTACTTC. The chain uses TRBV7-2 and TRBJ2-5; 10 bases map to TRBD1. The CDR3 runs 17 residues. Looked up from germline, CDR1 is SGHTA and CDR2 is FQGNSA. Germline trimming cut 5 bases from V and 4 bases from J; bases unmatched to any gene: 13.

This clone was seen only once. The V gene is TRBV11-1, the J gene TRBJ1-1; no firm D call. The V and J ends lost 0 bases and 11 bases respectively, with 7 bases between them. Germline CDR1 and CDR2: SGHAT and FQDESV (reference sequence). CDR3 length equals 11 residues. This CDR3 is CASSLATQAFF. The CDR3 DNA sequence: TGTGCCAGCAGCTTAGCGACTCAGGCTTTCTTT. Using reference TRBV11-1 and TRBJ1-1 for the parts outside the CDR3, the full variable domain is EAEVAQSPRYKITEKSQAVAFWCDPISGHATLYWYRQILGQGPELLVQFQDESVVDDSQLPKDRFSAERLKGVDSTLKIQPAELGDSAMYLCASSLATQAFFGQGTRLTVV.

CDR3 bases: TGTGCCAGCAGGGCCGGGACAGGGGAAGAGACCCAGTACTTC. This encodes CASRAGTGEETQYF. The V gene is TRBV5-4, the J gene TRBJ2-5; 10 bases are a match to TRBD1. Germline V gene data show CDR1 as SGHNT and CDR2 as YYREEE (reference sequence). The ends lost 5 bases at V and 3 bases at J; junction bases unmatched: 4. CDR3 length: 14 amino acids. The complete variable domain, with remaining parts taken from reference TRBV5-4 and TRBJ2-5, reads ETGVTQSPTHLIKTRGQQVTLRCSSQSGHNTVSWYQQALGQGPQFIFQYYREEENGRGNFPPRFSGLQFPNYSSELNVNALELDDSALYLCASRAGTGEETQYFGPGTRLLVL.

CDR3 sequence: CASSLRDRSYGYTF. The DNA of the CDR3 is TGTGCCAGCAGTTTACGGGACAGGTCTTATGGCTACACCTTC. The V and J genes are TRBV28 and TRBJ1-2; 8 bases agree with TRBD1. Germline V gene data show CDR1 as MDHEN and CDR2 as SYDVKM. CDR3 length equals 14 residues. Unmatched junction bases numbered 4, after V lost 2 bases and J lost 5 bases.

The count of this clone is one. The gene calls are TRBV6-6 and TRBJ1-6; D perhaps matches TRBD1 (6 bases). CDR3 length equals 16 residues. V shed 7 bases and J shed 3 bases, with 16 bases lying between them. Germline CDR1 and CDR2: MNHNY and SVGAGI (reference sequence). As DNA, the CDR3 is TGTGCCAGCACCCGCGCCGGGACAAGCTATAATTCACCCCTCCACTTT. Translated, it gives CASTRAGTSYNSPLHF.

The rearrangement links TRBV6-6 to TRBJ1-6; the match to TRBD1 covers 8 bases. CDR1 and CDR2 from the germline V gene are MNHNY and SVGAGI (reference sequence). There are 15 residues in the CDR3. The junction had 9 bases not matched to a gene; V was cut back by 7 bases and J by 7 bases. The CDR3 nucleotides read TGTGCCAGCACCGACGGCCAGGGGGCGAATTCACCCCTCCACTTT. Translation: CASTDGQGANSPLHF.

This clone has a handful of counts. V usage is TRBV27 and J usage is TRBJ1-6; unclear D gene. This CDR3 has 16 residues. Between the trimmed V and J ends, which lost 2 bases and 6 bases, there was a span of 14 bases. Germline loops: CDR1 MNHEY, CDR2 SMNVEV (reference sequence). The CDR3 loop is CASSLRAGLFNSPLHF. Written as DNA, the CDR3 is TGTGCCAGCAGTTTAAGGGCAGGACTATTTAATTCACCCCTCCACTTT.

V is TRBV7-2 and J is TRBJ2-7; D might be TRBD2 (5 bases). The V gene lost 2 bases and the J gene lost 3 bases, with 23 bases spanning the gap. CDR1 is SGHTA and CDR2 is FQGNSA in the germline V gene. The CDR3 sequence is 18 residues long. This CDR3 is CASSLFFETILFLYEQYF. CDR3 coding DNA: TGTGCCAGCAGCTTATTCTTCGAGACTATTCTGTTCCTCTACGAGCAGTACTTC.

This chain joins TRBV20-1 and TRBJ1-6, with TRBD1 matching 10 bases. The CDR3 has 14 residues. V was pared by 3 bases and J by 10 bases, with 6 bases of the junction left unmatched. Per the germline V gene, CDR1 is DFQATT and CDR2 is SNEGSKA (reference sequence). CDR3 sequence: CSASVGQGRSPLHF. The CDR3 nucleotides read TGCAGTGCTAGTGTGGGACAGGGGCGATCACCCCTCCACTTT.